Below are 30 T cell receptor beta chains sequenced from a single sample in a study of blood T cell repertoires in COVID-19. Profiling relied on immunoSEQ multiplex PCR, and the TCRdb table lists in-frame clones only, not all of them. The table has about 65,000 clones, 85% to 95% seen once. Material: peripheral blood. Receptors originate from a man between 70 and 80 years old with active COVID-19.

This clone was found once. The V gene is TRBV5-1, the J gene TRBJ2-7; 7 positions match TRBD1. CDR1 is SGHRS, CDR2 YFSETQ, per germline. This CDR3 is built from 15 residues. V lost 4 bases, J lost 0 bases, and 7 bases stayed unmatched. The CDR3 loop reads CASSRDSYLSYEQYF. The CDR3 nucleotides are TGCGCCAGCAGCAGGGACAGCTACCTCTCCTACGAGCAGTACTTC.

The chain links TRBV18 to TRBJ1-4, with 7 bases identical to TRBD1. This CDR3 contains 13 residues. J gave up 7 bases and V 5 bases, and 4 bases lay outside the gene matches. The germline gives CDR1 KGHSH, CDR2 LQKENI. This chain's CDR3 is CASSRGLLEKLFF. DNA of the CDR3: TGTGCCAGCTCAAGGGGGCTTCTTGAAAAACTGTTTTTT. Together with reference TRBV18 and TRBJ1-4, the CDR3 gives the full variable domain: NAGVMQNPRHLVRRRGQEARLRCSPMKGHSHVYWYRQLPEEGLKFMVYLQKENIIDESGMPKERFSAEFPKEGPSILRIQQVVRGDSAAYFCASSRGLLEKLFFGSGTQLSVL.

Comment on this clone: At one end, the junction sequence differs from germline, possibly due to a read error. The chain recombines TRBV12-3 or TRBV12-4 with TRBJ2-7; D remains ambiguous. This CDR3 region has 11 residues. The CDR3 reads CASSLSSEQYF. CDR3 nucleotides: TGTGCCAGCAGTTTATCCTCCGAGCAGTACTTC.

The chain employs TRBV27 and TRBJ2-3, with 7 bases identical to TRBD2. The J segment lost 2 bases and the V segment lost 5 bases, leaving 13 bases of the junction unmatched. Per the germline V gene, CDR1 is MNHEY and CDR2 is SMNVEV (reference sequence). This CDR3 has 17 amino acids. Here the CDR3 reads CASSTTPGGGYTDTQYF. The CDR3 bases are TGTGCCAGCAGTACCACCCCTGGGGGGGGGTACACAGATACGCAGTATTTT.

Only one count was recorded for this clone. The rearrangement joins TRBV11-2 to TRBJ1-1, with D hard to call. V was clipped by 1 base and J by 3 bases, with 15 bases between them. The CDR3 runs to 16 residues. CDR1 is SGHAT and CDR2 is FQNNGV in the germline V gene. The CDR3: CASSLGSFWGDTEAFF. DNA for the CDR3: TGTGCCAGCAGCTTAGGATCGTTTTGGGGAGACACTGAAGCTTTCTTT.

The chain couples TRBV9 to TRBJ2-2, with a possible D match to TRBD1 (6 bases). The CDR3 contains 14 residues. Germline V CDR1 and CDR2: SGDLS, YYNGEE. The ends were cut back, 2 bases at V and 6 bases at J, with 11 bases in the middle. CDR3 DNA: TGTGCCAGCAGCGTGCTGGGGGCCGCCGGGGAGCTGTTTTTT. Translating gives CASSVLGAAGELFF.

The chain has TRBV20-1 and TRBJ2-3; 9 bases are shared with TRBD2. The CDR3 has 17 amino acids. Germline values: CDR1 DFQATT, CDR2 SNEGSKA (reference sequence). The J segment lost 1 base and the V segment lost 3 bases, leaving 11 bases of the junction unmatched. The CDR3 protein is CSASNLAGRKGTDTQYF. DNA for the CDR3: TGCAGTGCTAGTAACCTAGCGGGGAGGAAAGGCACAGATACGCAGTATTTT.

This clone was recorded a few times. The chain has TRBV2 and TRBJ1-2; 11 bases match TRBD1. Germline V CDR1 and CDR2: SNHLY, FYNNEI. J was trimmed by 5 bases and V by 3 bases; bases with no gene match: 2. The CDR3 runs to 14 residues. CDR3 in amino acids: CASSEDRGLYGYTF. The CDR3 DNA reads as TGTGCCAGCAGTGAGGACAGGGGGCTTTATGGCTACACCTTC. Full variable domain (remainder filled in from reference TRBV2 and TRBJ1-2): EPEVTQTPSHQVTQMGQEVILRCVPISNHLYFYWYRQILGQKVEFLVSFYNNEISEKSEIFDDQFSVERPDGSNFTLKIRSTKLEDSAMYFCASSEDRGLYGYTFGSGTRLTVV.

The rearrangement joins TRBV11-2 to TRBJ1-1; possible D gene TRBD1, 5 bases. This CDR3 region has 14 residues. The V and J ends lost 3 bases and 5 bases respectively, with 13 bases between them. The germline V gene has CDR1 SGHAT and CDR2 FQNNGV. The CDR3 nucleotides read TGTGCCAGCAGCTTCCAGGGCGGAAATACTGAAGCTTTCTTT. Amino acids: CASSFQGGNTEAFF.

V gene TRBV27 combines with J gene TRBJ2-5, with 7 bases matching TRBD1. V trimming: 4 bases; J trimming: 1 base; junction bases outside the gene matches: 3. The CDR3 is made up of 14 amino acids. Germline assignment: CDR1 MNHEY and CDR2 SMNVEV (reference sequence). CDR3 DNA sequence: TGTGCCAGCAGTTCGGGACAGATCCAAGAGACCCAGTACTTC. Amino acids: CASSSGQIQETQYF.

This chain uses TRBV25-1 with TRBJ1-2, with 7 bases aligning to TRBD1. The CDR3 runs 15 residues. In germline, CDR1 is MGHDK, CDR2 SYGVNS. The V and J ends lost 6 bases and 5 bases, in that order; junction bases with no gene match: 12. Written as DNA, the CDR3 is TGTGCCAGCAGCGGGCCTGGACAGGCAGGGTATGGCTACACCTTC. This sequence encodes CASSGPGQAGYGYTF.

The chain carries TRBV4-3 and TRBJ2-5; 8 nucleotides match TRBD1. CDR1 is LGHNA, CDR2 YSLEER, per germline. Trimming took 0 bases from V and 5 from J; bases not matched to a gene: 8. The CDR3 runs to 16 residues. The CDR3 loop is CASSQEATGVWETQYF. The CDR3 region has the DNA TGCGCCAGCAGCCAAGAGGCGACAGGGGTCTGGGAGACCCAGTACTTC.

The gene calls are TRBV6-6 and TRBJ2-1, with 7 bases matching TRBD1. CDR3 size: 15 residues. J lost 7 bases, V lost 2 bases, and 8 bases had no gene match. Germline V gene data show CDR1 as MNHNY and CDR2 as SVGAGI (reference sequence). The CDR3 reads CASSYEGDSYNEQFF. Written as DNA, the CDR3 is TGTGCCAGCAGTTACGAAGGGGACAGCTATAATGAGCAGTTCTTC.

This clone was seen a handful of times. The chain uses TRBV27 and TRBJ1-6; the match to TRBD1 covers 10 bases. Unmatched junction bases numbered 4, after V lost 4 bases and J lost 7 bases. In germline, CDR1 is MNHEY, CDR2 SMNVEV (reference sequence). The CDR3 length is 15 residues. CDR3 DNA sequence: TGTGCCAGCAGTTCCCCGGGACAGGGGAATTCACCCCTCCACTTT. Its protein product is CASSSPGQGNSPLHF.

This clone showed up just a few times. The V and J genes are TRBV7-9 and TRBJ1-1; D unclear. V was clipped by 5 bases and J by 1 base, with 11 bases between them. In germline, CDR1 is SEHNR, CDR2 FQNEAQ (reference sequence). CDR3 size: 14 residues. CDR3 region: CASSLHGWNTEAFF. As DNA, the CDR3 is TGTGCCAGCAGCCTCCACGGGTGGAACACTGAAGCTTTCTTT.

This chain links TRBV7-2 with TRBJ2-5; the match to TRBD2 covers 10 bases. Germline V gene sequence: CDR1 SGHTA, CDR2 FQGNSA. J was trimmed by 1 base and V by 2 bases; bases with no gene match: 10. This CDR3 is built from 18 residues. CDR3 loop: CASSLIPGTSESQETQYF. For the CDR3, the DNA is TGTGCCAGCAGCTTAATTCCTGGGACTAGCGAATCCCAAGAGACCCAGTACTTC.

J is TRBJ2-2 and V is TRBV3-1 (or the pseudogene TRBV3-2); TRBD2 aligns across 10 bases. This CDR3 has 17 residues. V lost 8 bases, J lost 7 bases, and 16 bases stayed unmatched. Per the germline V gene, CDR1 is LGHDT and CDR2 is YNNKEL (reference sequence). CDR3: CASRGAPGLANGGELFF. CDR3 nucleotide sequence: TGTGCCAGCCGGGGGGCCCCGGGACTAGCGAATGGCGGGGAGCTGTTTTTT.

This chain joins TRBV27 and TRBJ1-2, with D tentatively TRBD1 (5 bases). Germline CDR1 reads MNHEY; CDR2 reads SMNVEV (reference sequence). The V end was cut by 2 bases, the J end by 4 bases, with 11 bases between. This CDR3 is 14 amino acids long. CDR3 nucleotide sequence: TGTGCCAGCAGTTTAATGAGCGGGGGCTATGGCTACACCTTC. It is translated as CASSLMSGGYGYTF.

This clone was seen just once. The chain combines TRBV7-2 with TRBJ2-7, with a weak D call TRBD2 (6 bases). The germline V gene has CDR1 SGHTA and CDR2 FQGNSA. CDR3 length: 13 residues. Between the trimmed V and J ends, which lost 3 bases and 2 bases, there was a span of 8 bases. CDR3 region: CASSLDYTYEQYF. The CDR3 region has the DNA TGTGCCAGCAGCTTGGACTACACCTACGAGCAGTACTTC.

The rearrangement links TRBV6-5 to TRBJ2-5, with 9 bases that match TRBD1. Germline V gene sequence: CDR1 MNHEY, CDR2 SVGAGI. V shed 6 bases and J 5 bases; nucleotides not matched to a gene: 7. The CDR3 has 14 residues. The CDR3 sequence: CASRQQGAGETQYF. CDR3 DNA: TGTGCCAGCAGGCAACAGGGGGCGGGGGAGACCCAGTACTTC.

The chain couples TRBV9 to TRBJ2-2; perhaps TRBD2 as D (5 bases). Trimming took off 0 bases at V and 4 bases at J, with 10 bases between the two ends. The CDR3 sequence is 15 residues long. Germline assignment: CDR1 SGDLS and CDR2 YYNGEE. The CDR3 bases are TGTGCCAGCAGCGTAGAAATAGCGAGCACCGGGGAGCTGTTTTTT. It yields the protein CASSVEIASTGELFF.

This clone was seen a few times. The V and J genes are TRBV5-5 and TRBJ2-2; 12 nucleotides align to TRBD2. The CDR3 consists of 17 residues. The J segment lost 0 bases and the V segment lost 5 bases, leaving 5 bases of the junction unmatched. In germline, CDR1 is SGHKS, CDR2 YYEKEE (reference sequence). CDR3 DNA sequence: TGTGCCAGCAGGACGACTAGCGGGGGAGCGAACACCGGGGAGCTGTTTTTT. It encodes CASRTTSGGANTGELFF. Complete variable domain (other parts from reference TRBV5-5 and TRBJ2-2): DAGVTQSPTHLIKTRGQQVTLRCSPISGHKSVSWYQQVLGQGPQFIFQYYEKEERGRGNFPDRFSARQFPNYSSELNVNALLLGDSALYLCASRTTSGGANTGELFFGEGSRLTVL.

CDR3 nucleotides: TGTGCCAGCAGTAAAATCGGGACAGGCTTGGGTTCACCCCTCCACTTT. Its translation: CASSKIGTGLGSPLHF. V and J are TRBV7-9 and TRBJ1-6; 8 nucleotides match TRBD1. This CDR3 has 16 residues. Trimming cost V 6 bases and J 9 bases; bases outside gene matches: 13. Germline V gives CDR1 SEHNR, CDR2 FQNEAQ (reference sequence).

In its sample, this clone was seen a few times. The V and J genes are TRBV2 and TRBJ2-1; 8 positions match TRBD1. The CDR3 is 15 amino acids. Trimming at V came to 1 base and at J to 5 bases, leaving 4 bases not matched to a gene. Germline V gene lookup returns CDR1 SNHLY and CDR2 FYNNEI. CDR3 sequence reads: CASSEVDRVNNEQFF. The DNA for the CDR3 is TGTGCCAGCAGTGAAGTGGACAGGGTGAACAATGAGCAGTTCTTC.

This chain links TRBV5-6 with TRBJ1-1; D call uncertain. Trimming left V 4 bases short and J 3 bases short, with 13 bases between. The CDR3 runs to 14 residues. CDR1 and CDR2 from the germline V gene are SGHDT and YYEEEE. The CDR3 DNA sequence: TGTGCCAGCAGCCCCCCCTCGGGGTACACTGAAGCTTTCTTT. Protein product: CASSPPSGYTEAFF.

The gene calls are TRBV6-6 and TRBJ1-2, with TRBD1 matching 8 bases. The junction had 10 bases not matched to a gene; V was cut back by 6 bases and J by 4 bases. The CDR3 sequence is 15 residues long. Germline CDR1 MNHNY, CDR2 SVGAGI (reference sequence). The CDR3 is CASSNPSGTGYGYTF. CDR3 bases: TGTGCCAGCAGCAATCCTTCCGGGACAGGCTATGGCTACACCTTC.

V usage is TRBV10-3 and J usage is TRBJ1-6, with TRBD1 matching over 7 bases. Per germline, CDR1 ENHRY and CDR2 SYGVKD. With V trimmed by 11 bases and J by 10 bases, 8 bases remained unmatched. This CDR3 spans 12 amino acids. In DNA form, the CDR3 reads TGTGCCGTTCGGGACAGATTCTCACCCCTCCACTTT. Amino acids: CAVRDRFSPLHF.

The V call is TRBV6-5, the J call TRBJ1-1; 9 nucleotides agree with TRBD1. Trimming cost V 5 bases and J 2 bases; bases outside gene matches: 6. CDR3 length: 15 amino acids. Germline V lookup: CDR1 MNHEY, CDR2 SVGAGI. CDR3 protein: CASSPRTGVNTEAFF. The CDR3 DNA reads as TGTGCCAGCAGTCCCCGGACAGGGGTAAACACTGAAGCTTTCTTT.

V and J are TRBV11-3 and TRBJ2-2; 10 nucleotides match TRBD1. V lost 4 bases and J lost 6; bases outside the gene matches: 2. Germline CDR1 is SGHNT and CDR2 is YENEEA. The CDR3 is made up of 14 amino acids. The CDR3 sequence is CASSYGTGAGELFF. CDR3 sequence (DNA): TGTGCCAGCAGCTATGGGACAGGGGCCGGGGAGCTGTTTTTT.

This chain joins TRBV5-1 and TRBJ2-7, with a weak D call TRBD2 (5 bases). The CDR3 contains 18 residues. The ends were cut back, 0 bases at V and 0 bases at J, with 19 bases in the middle. Germline-derived CDR1 and CDR2 are SGHRS and YFSETQ. CDR3 nucleotides: TGCGCCAGCAGCTTGGACGGGGATACCTTCTTATTCTCCTACGAGCAGTACTTC. Translated: CASSLDGDTFLFSYEQYF.